The clone carrying this T cell receptor beta chain was recorded only once. This sample was included in a study of blood T cell repertoires in COVID-19. Overall study context: COVID-19 samples, acute and convalescent, were from the United States, Italy and Spain. Sources were T cells, B-cell-depleted T cells, or PBMCs; the material itself was cDNA or gDNA.

The CDR3 has 15 amino acids. V lost 4 bases, J lost 0 bases, and 10 bases lay in between. CDR1 is SGHRS and CDR2 is YFSETQ in the germline V gene. How the authors handled the data: Reference gene primer amplification in the assay estimated nucleated cell counts. Method: immunoSEQ multiplex PCR; TCRdb's copy keeps in-frame clones and lacks some. D and trimming were read from the DNA, whereas the V and J calls and clone size are those reported in that table. The sample holds under 200,000 clones, over 75% seen once. The chain uses TRBV5-1 and TRBJ1-4; D gene unclear. Sequenced: peripheral blood. This receptor was identified in a woman older than 75 with acute or convalescent COVID-19. CDR3 in amino acids: CASSDMKATNEKLFF. CDR3 DNA: TGCGCCAGCAGCGACATGAAAGCAACTAATGAAAAACTGTTTTTT.